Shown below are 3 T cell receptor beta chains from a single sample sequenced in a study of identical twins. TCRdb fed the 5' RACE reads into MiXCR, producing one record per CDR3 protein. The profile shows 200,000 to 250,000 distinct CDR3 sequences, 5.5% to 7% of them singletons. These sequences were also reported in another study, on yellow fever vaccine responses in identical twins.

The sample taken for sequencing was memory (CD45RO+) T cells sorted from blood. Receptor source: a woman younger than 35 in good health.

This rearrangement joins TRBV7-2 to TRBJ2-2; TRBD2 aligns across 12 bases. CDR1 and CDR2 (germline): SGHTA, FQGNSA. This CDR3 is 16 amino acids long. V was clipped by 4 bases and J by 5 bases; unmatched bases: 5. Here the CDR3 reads CASSWTSGIVTGELFF. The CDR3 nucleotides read TGTGCCAGCAGCTGGACTAGCGGGATTGTTACCGGGGAGCTGTTTTTT.

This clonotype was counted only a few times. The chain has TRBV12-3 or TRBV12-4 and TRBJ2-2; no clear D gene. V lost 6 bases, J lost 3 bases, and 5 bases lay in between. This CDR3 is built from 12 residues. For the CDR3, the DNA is TGTGCCAGCAGGCAGCACACCGGGGAGCTGTTTTTT. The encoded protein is CASRQHTGELFF.

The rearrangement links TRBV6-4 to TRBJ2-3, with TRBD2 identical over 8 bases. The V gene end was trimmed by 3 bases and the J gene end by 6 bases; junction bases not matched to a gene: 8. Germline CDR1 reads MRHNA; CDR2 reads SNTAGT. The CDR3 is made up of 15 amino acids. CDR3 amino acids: CASSEVSGGLDTQYF. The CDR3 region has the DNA TGTGCCAGCAGTGAGGTTTCGGGAGGGCTGGATACGCAGTATTTT.